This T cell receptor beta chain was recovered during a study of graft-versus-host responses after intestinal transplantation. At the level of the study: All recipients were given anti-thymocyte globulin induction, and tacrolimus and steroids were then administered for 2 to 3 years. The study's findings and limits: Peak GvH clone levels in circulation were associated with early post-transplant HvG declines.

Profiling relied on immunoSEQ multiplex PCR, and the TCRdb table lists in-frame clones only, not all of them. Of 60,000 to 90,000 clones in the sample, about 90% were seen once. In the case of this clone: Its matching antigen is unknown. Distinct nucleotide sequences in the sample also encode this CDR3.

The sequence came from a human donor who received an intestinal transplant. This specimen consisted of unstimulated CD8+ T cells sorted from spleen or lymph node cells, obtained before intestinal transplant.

The CDR3 nucleotides read TGTGCCAGCAGCTTTGGGGGGAGCTACGAGCAGTACTTC. Translated: CASSFGGSYEQYF. The rearrangement joins TRBV11-2 to TRBJ2-7; a possible D gene is TRBD2 (6 bases). V shed 3 bases and J shed 3 bases, with 9 bases lying between them. The CDR3 spans 13 residues. The V gene's germline CDR1 is SGHAT and CDR2 FQNNGV.